These 21 T cell receptor beta chains share one sample of origin, sequenced in a study of cytomegalovirus exposure and HLA in healthy donors. 60 Vbeta and 13 Jbeta primers were used in PCR. Sequencing used immunoSEQ multiplex PCR; TCRdb keeps in-frame clones, though not all of them. This sample has about 160,000 clones, with over 75% found just once. The sequencing input was PBMCs. These receptors all stem from a woman aged 45-65 years in good health and CMV-seropositive.

The V gene is TRBV21-1, the J gene TRBJ1-5; the table's D call, TRBD1, has no DNA check behind it. TRBV21-1 is marked as a pseudogene. The CDR3 covers 19 residues. Written as DNA, the CDR3 is TGTGCCAGCAGCAAAGATCCCCAGGGTTCAGACCATAGCAATCAGCCCCAGCATTTT. Protein: CASSKDPQGSDHSNQPQHF.

V and J are TRBV7-2 and TRBJ2-7; 10 bases line up with TRBD2. V lost 3 bases, J lost 6 bases, and 5 bases stayed unmatched. The CDR3 length is 14 residues. Germline CDR1 reads SGHTA; CDR2 reads FQGNSA. CDR3 DNA: TGTGCCAGCAGCTTTTTACTAGCGGGAAGCGAGCAGTACTTC. As protein: CASSFLLAGSEQYF.

The chain links TRBV5-1 to TRBJ2-2, with TRBD1 matching over 8 bases. Germline assignment: CDR1 SGHRS and CDR2 YFSETQ. V dropped 3 bases and J dropped 5; count of bases not matched to a gene: 12. The CDR3 extends over 17 amino acids. CDR3 protein: CASSSGGQGAVTGELFF. In DNA, the CDR3 is TGCGCCAGCAGCTCCGGCGGGCAGGGGGCTGTGACCGGGGAGCTGTTTTTT.

V and J are TRBV30 and TRBJ1-2, with 8 bases lining up with TRBD1. Trimming took 4 bases from V and 2 from J; bases not matched to a gene: 9. The V gene's germline CDR1 is GTSNPN and CDR2 SVGIG (reference sequence). CDR3 length equals 15 residues. The CDR3 region has the DNA TGTGCCTGGACAGGACAGGGAGGGGTCAACTATGGCTACACCTTC. Protein product: CAWTGQGGVNYGYTF.

CDR3 DNA: TGCGCCAGCAGCCAAGATCTGTTTTTAGAGCAGTACTTC. Encoded protein: CASSQDLFLEQYF. V and J are TRBV4-3 and TRBJ2-7; D gene uncertain. The CDR3 consists of 13 residues. CDR1 LGHNA and CDR2 YSLEER come from the germline V gene. The germline V and J ends were trimmed by 0 bases and 7 bases, with 10 bases remaining between them.

The rearrangement links TRBV5-4 to TRBJ1-1, with 8 bases matching TRBD1. Germline-derived CDR1 and CDR2 are SGHNT and YYREEE (reference sequence). The CDR3 runs to 15 residues. The V gene end was trimmed by 4 bases and the J gene end by 2 bases; junction bases not matched to a gene: 7. The CDR3 nucleotides read TGTGCCAGCAGCCACAGGGGGGGGAAAAACACTGAAGCTTTCTTT. Amino acid sequence: CASSHRGGKNTEAFF.

The chain recombines TRBV6-1 with TRBJ1-1; 8 bases agree with TRBD1. CDR1 MNHNS and CDR2 SASEGT come from the germline V gene. J gave up 5 bases and V 6 bases, and 2 bases lay outside the gene matches. The CDR3 contains 12 residues. This chain's CDR3 is CASSRTGTEAFF. CDR3 bases: TGTGCCAGCAGCCGGACAGGGACTGAAGCTTTCTTT.

The chain carries TRBV19 and TRBJ1-4; possible D gene TRBD1, 5 bases. Germline CDR1 LNHDA, CDR2 SQIVND (reference sequence). The CDR3 extends over 12 amino acids. V lost 6 bases, J lost 4 bases, and 6 bases lay in between. The CDR3 nucleotides are TGTGCCAGTAGGCAGGGTAATGAAAAACTGTTTTTT. Translating gives CASRQGNEKLFF.

CDR3 residues: CASSSMGEGSDTQYF. In DNA form, the CDR3 reads TGTGCCAGTAGTTCCATGGGCGAGGGTTCAGATACGCAGTATTTT. This chain connects TRBV19 to TRBJ2-3, with D possibly TRBD2 on 5 matching bases. Germline lookup yields CDR1 LNHDA and CDR2 SQIVND (reference sequence). The germline V and J ends were trimmed by 5 bases and 4 bases, with 16 bases remaining between them. The CDR3 covers 15 residues.

This clone was recorded once. The rearrangement uses TRBV25-1 and TRBJ2-5; TRBD1 agrees at 8 bases. The DNA end is more similar to TRBJ2-7, so the J call may be wrong. CDR1 MGHDK and CDR2 SYGVNS come from the germline V gene. The CDR3 consists of 14 residues. CDR3 DNA: TGTGCCAGCAGGGGAGACAGGGGACAATACGAGCAGTACTTC. It is translated as CASRGDRGQYEQYF.

The CDR3 is CASSPQAGIPNEQFF. The CDR3 nucleotides are TGTGCCAGCTCACCACAGGCGGGGATCCCCAATGAGCAGTTCTTC. The chain employs TRBV18 and TRBJ2-1, with D possibly matching TRBD2 (6 bases). Germline V CDR1 and CDR2: KGHSH, LQKENI. This CDR3 has 15 residues. The ends were cut back, 1 base at V and 6 bases at J, with 13 bases in the middle.

This clone was detected a few times. This chain links TRBV10-2 with TRBJ1-4, with D possibly matching TRBD1 (5 bases). Germline V gives CDR1 WSHSY, CDR2 SAAADI. V dropped 6 bases and J dropped 5 bases, with 19 bases sitting between them. CDR3 size: 16 residues. The DNA for the CDR3 is TGCGCCAGCAGCCCAACCGACACGGCAGGGAATGAAAAACTGTTTTTT. Translating gives CASSPTDTAGNEKLFF.

V and J are TRBV6-5 and TRBJ2-1; 8 bases are shared with TRBD1. This CDR3 has 15 residues. J was trimmed by 6 bases and V by 10 bases; bases with no gene match: 14. Looked up from germline, CDR1 is MNHEY and CDR2 is SVGAGI. The CDR3 spells CATAFQGARGNEQFF. The CDR3 coding sequence is TGTGCCACCGCTTTCCAGGGGGCGCGGGGCAATGAGCAGTTCTTC.

The chain recombines TRBV10-3 with TRBJ2-7; D unresolved. This CDR3 has 12 amino acids. The germline gives CDR1 ENHRY, CDR2 SYGVKD. V lost 7 bases and J lost 6, with 13 bases in between. The CDR3 sequence is CAIMAGSSEQYF. The CDR3 region has the DNA TGTGCCATCATGGCAGGTTCAAGCGAGCAGTACTTC.

This rearrangement joins TRBV28 to TRBJ2-1; 7 nucleotides align to TRBD2. J gave up 8 bases and V 3 bases, and 13 bases lay outside the gene matches. There are 16 residues in the CDR3. CDR1 MDHEN and CDR2 SYDVKM come from the germline V gene. DNA for the CDR3: TGTGCCAGCAGTTTCTACCCTTCCGGGACTATCGATGAGCAGTTCTTC. This sequence encodes CASSFYPSGTIDEQFF.

The chain employs TRBV6-1 and TRBJ2-2, with TRBD2 matching 16 bases. V shed 2 bases, J shed 9 bases, and the junction held 9 bases outside the gene matches. The CDR3 has 18 residues. CDR1 is MNHNS, CDR2 SASEGT, per germline. The CDR3 is CASSERGGLAGGPRELFF. The CDR3 bases are TGTGCCAGCAGTGAACGGGGGGGACTAGCGGGAGGGCCCAGGGAGCTGTTTTTT.

The CDR3 DNA reads as TGTGCCAGCAGCTCGGGACAGGGGCCGGGGGGGGAGCTGTTTTTT. Protein sequence: CASSSGQGPGGELFF. The chain employs TRBV9 and TRBJ2-2, with 10 bases fitting TRBD1. V shed 4 bases and J 8 bases; nucleotides not matched to a gene: 8. The CDR3 sequence is 15 residues long. Germline CDR1 is SGDLS and CDR2 is YYNGEE.

The V and J genes are TRBV10-2 and TRBJ2-7; TRBD2 is a possible D gene (6 bases). The CDR3 spans 13 residues. V shed 4 bases and J shed 2 bases, with 9 bases lying between them. The germline V gene has CDR1 WSHSY and CDR2 SAAADI. CDR3 bases: TGCGCCAGCAGTGGTCGGGGGACCTACGAGCAGTACTTC. As protein: CASSGRGTYEQYF.

The CDR3 DNA reads as TGTGCCAGCAGCGCCGGACAGGGGTATGGCTACACCTTC. It is translated as CASSAGQGYGYTF. The chain links TRBV7-9 to TRBJ1-2; 9 bases agree with TRBD1. The germline CDR1 and CDR2 sequences are SEHNR and FQNEAQ (reference sequence). The CDR3 consists of 13 residues. V trimming: 5 bases; J trimming: 5 bases; junction bases outside the gene matches: 3. Variable domain in full (rest from reference TRBV7-9 and TRBJ1-2): DTGVSQNPRHKITKRGQNVTFRCDPISEHNRLYWYRQTLGQGPEFLTYFQNEAQLEKSRLLSDRFSAERPKGSFSTLEIQRTEQGDSAMYLCASSAGQGYGYTFGSGTRLTVV.

V is TRBV30 and J is TRBJ1-1; D ambiguous. Trimming removed 0 bases from V and 3 bases from J, with 8 bases in between. The germline gives CDR1 GTSNPN, CDR2 SVGIG (reference sequence). This CDR3 has 13 residues. The CDR3 coding sequence is TGTGCCTGGAGTGTACTAGGGTACACTGAAGCTTTCTTT. It codes for CAWSVLGYTEAFF.

The chain combines TRBV4-3 with TRBJ1-4; the match to TRBD1 covers 9 bases. Germline lookup yields CDR1 LGHNA and CDR2 YSLEER. V lost 2 bases, J lost 6 bases, and 4 bases stayed unmatched. The CDR3 extends over 15 amino acids. CDR3 sequence (DNA): TGCGCCAGCAGCCAATTCGGGACAGGGTATGAAAAACTGTTTTTT. As protein: CASSQFGTGYEKLFF.